This is a list of T cell receptor beta chains from one sample in a study of OX40 agonist ivuxolimab in advanced cancers. Measured with immunoSEQ multiplex PCR; TCRdb has only the in-frame clones, and not every one. The repertoire consists of 50,000 to 65,000 clones, with approximately 78% occurring once and the leading ten covering roughly 0.66%. Sequenced here: CD4+ or CD8+ T cells sorted from blood, sampled in a trial of the OX40 agonist ivuxolimab. Receptors were obtained from an adult with an advanced solid tumor such as melanoma, head and neck, liver or kidney cancer. CDR3s include the opening cysteine and the closing phenylalanine or tryptophan. A D gene is named only where the DNA matches it firmly. Where a row states a size, it is once, few, many or the class of an expanded clone; other rows omit it.

abundance,d_gene,v_gene,j_gene,CDR3nt,CDR3aa
-,-,TRBV7-8,TRBJ2-7,TGTGCCAGCAGCTGGGATACTGCTCTGACCGGGACCTACGAGCAGTACTTC,CASSWDTALTGTYEQYF
-,TRBD2,TRBV2,TRBJ2-5,TGTGCCAGCAGGGGAACTAGCGGGGGGGCCCAGTACTTC,CASRGTSGGAQYF
-,-,TRBV5-4,TRBJ2-7,TGTGCCAGCAGCTTGGATGTCAACGCCTACGAGCAGTACTTC,CASSLDVNAYEQYF
-,TRBD1,TRBV19,TRBJ1-2,TGTGCCAGTAGTCCGGACGCGGGACAGTCCTTTGGCTACACCTTC,CASSPDAGQSFGYTF
once,-,TRBV27,TRBJ1-6,TGTGCCAGCAGTTTAGGCCAGGGGAGGGGTTCACCCCTCCACTTT,CASSLGQGRGSPLHF
-,-,TRBV18,TRBJ1-1,TGTGCCAGCTCACAAGAACGGAGTTGGGGGACTGAAGCTTTCTTT,CASSQERSWGTEAFF
-,TRBD2,TRBV19,TRBJ2-7,TGTGCCAGTAGTCCGGCTAGCGGGAGTCTCTACGAGCAGTACTTC,CASSPASGSLYEQYF
-,TRBD1,TRBV19,TRBJ1-2,TGTGCCAGTAGCAAGACAGGGAGCGGTGGGTATGGCTACACCTTC,CASSKTGSGGYGYTF
few,TRBD1,TRBV5-1,TRBJ2-4,TGCGCCAGCAGCGGGGACCGGATTGACAGGGTAGGGCACATTCAGTACTTC,CASSGDRIDRVGHIQYF
few,TRBD1,TRBV10-1,TRBJ2-7,TGCGCCAGCAGTGCATCCCGGGACAGGACCTACGAGCAGTACTTC,CASSASRDRTYEQYF
-,-,TRBV7-9,TRBJ2-7,TGTGCCAGCAGCCCGGCCACGGCTGACTACGAGCAGTACTTC,CASSPATADYEQYF
once,-,TRBV11-3,TRBJ2-7,TGTGCCAGCAGCCCCAGGGGGGACGAGCAGTACTTC,CASSPRGDEQYF
-,-,TRBV6-5,TRBJ2-3,TGTGCCAGCAGTTACTTCGGCGGGGCTAGCACAGATACGCAGTATTTT,CASSYFGGASTDTQYF
-,-,TRBV5-4,TRBJ2-1,TGTGCCAGCAGCTTGGTAGGTTGGGGGGAGCAGTTCTTC,CASSLVGWGEQFF
-,-,TRBV6-1,TRBJ1-5,TGTGCCAGCAGTGAAGCGGGGGGGAGCAATCAGCCCCAGCATTTT,CASSEAGGSNQPQHF
-,TRBD1,TRBV6-1,TRBJ2-5,TGTGCCAGCAGTGAAAGCCGCAGGGGGCGGGAGACCCAGTACTTC,CASSESRRGRETQYF
-,-,TRBV19,TRBJ1-2,TGTGCCAGCACAAGGGACCAGGCGACTAACTATGGCTACACCTTC,CASTRDQATNYGYTF
-,-,TRBV7-9,TRBJ1-1,TGTGCCAGCAGCTTTATGCTCAAGAACACTGAAGCTTTCTTT,CASSFMLKNTEAFF
few,-,TRBV6-6,TRBJ2-7,TGTGCCAGCAGTTGGCTAGAGGAGCAGTACTTC,CASSWLEEQYF
-,-,TRBV5-1,TRBJ1-1,TGCGCCAGCAGCTTGGACGGTGGAGGCACTGAAGCTTTCTTT,CASSLDGGGTEAFF
-,-,TRBV6-1,TRBJ1-4,TGTGCCAGCAGTGAAGGGCCAGCTCAGAATGAAAAACTGTTTTTT,CASSEGPAQNEKLFF
-,TRBD1,TRBV7-8,TRBJ1-4,TGTGCCAGCAGCTCGGGACAGGGGCGGGAAAAACTGTTTTTT,CASSSGQGREKLFF
-,TRBD1,TRBV2,TRBJ1-2,TGTGCCAGCAGTGAGACAGGGGGCAATGGCTACACCTTC,CASSETGGNGYTF
medium-sized,-,TRBV4-1,TRBJ1-4,TGCGCCAGCAGCCAACGAGGTGGAAAACTGTTTTTT,CASSQRGGKLFF
-,TRBD2,TRBV7-8,TRBJ2-7,TGTGCCAGCAGCTTGACTAGCGGGGGGGAGGGCGAGCAGTACTTC,CASSLTSGGEGEQYF
-,-,TRBV18,TRBJ1-6,TGTGCCAGCTCCACGGACACCTTAAGGGATTCACCCCTCCACTTT,CASSTDTLRDSPLHF
-,TRBD2,TRBV14,TRBJ2-7,TGTGCCAGCAGCCAAGTTGGGCTAGCGGGGGTTGGCGAGCAGTACTTC,CASSQVGLAGVGEQYF
-,TRBD2,TRBV29-1,TRBJ2-3,TGCAGCGTGGCGACTAGCGGAAACACAGATACGCAGTATTTT,CSVATSGNTDTQYF
few,-,TRBV19,TRBJ1-1,TGTGCCAGTAGTATCTTGGGGAACACTGAAGCTTTCTTT,CASSILGNTEAFF
-,-,TRBV11-2,TRBJ1-1,TGTGCCAGCAGCTTGTCCGACGGAGGGAGCACTGAAGCTTTCTTT,CASSLSDGGSTEAFF
once,TRBD2,TRBV5-6,TRBJ2-1,TGTGCCAGCAGCCCCCTCCCCGGGGGGGCCATCTATGAGCAGTTCTTC,CASSPLPGGAIYEQFF
-,-,TRBV6-4,TRBJ1-2,TGTGCCAGCAGACCAGACCCCATGGGGTATGGCTACACCTTC,CASRPDPMGYGYTF